This T cell receptor beta chain originates from a study of cytomegalovirus exposure and HLA in healthy donors (dated by TCRdb to about 2017). With respect to the entire study: An earlier analysis of several hundred of the donors reported around 280 Gb of sequence data and 117 million unique TCR beta sequences obtained from approximately 180 million T cells. About 300 gigabases of sequencing data and approximately 91 million unique TCR sequences made up an early release that covered approximately 650 HLA-typed donors. Of the 350 to 450 genotyped donors, over 80% were placed in the genetic ancestry cluster associated with self-reported Caucasian donors. The study was designed to test whether signatures of past pathogen exposure could be identified by cataloging public T cell receptors. The T cell repertoires of several hundred subjects were profiled by immunosequencing and related to cytomegalovirus serostatus. Besides the first cohort of 666 subjects, a separate validation cohort made up of over 95 different subjects was used. To predict cytomegalovirus infection status, the study combined high-throughput TCR immunosequencing, statistical association of individual TCRs with disease status, and machine learning. In a later analysis, previously published TCR beta repertoires from about 640 donors were re-analyzed and high-resolution HLA genotyping was added so that TCR occurrence patterns could be studied. Rather than using new phenotypic data, the later analysis identified candidate immune exposures from TCR beta sequences and from how often those sequences occurred across donors. To decide whether each TCR beta V gene segment behaved as functional or pseudogenic, an earlier analysis of nearly 600 of the donors relied on high-throughput TCR beta sequencing. Alongside the repertoire data, information on donor age, sex, ethnicity and CMV serostatus was compiled. In a later genetic analysis, genome-wide SNP genotypes for about 55% of the roughly 700 donors were used, and that subset was treated as a discovery cohort. All discovery cohort repertoires had been generated on a single sequencing platform. HLA typing covered class I and class II loci at four-digit resolution. Typing coverage differed by locus: A, B, C, DRB1 and DQB1 were typed in roughly 629-630 donors, DQA1 in around 500, DPA1 in 606, and DPB1 in 400 to 490. Roughly 5 DR-DQ haplotypes were handled as single units for association and clustering, since linkage in the cohort was strong. On average, about 240,000 unique TCR beta nucleotide sequences were sequenced per donor among 350 to 400 genotyped donors of the cohort, with 15% to 20% of those sequences being non-productive. Here is what the overall study found, with its caveats: The study listed 150 to 200 TCR beta chains as associated with cytomegalovirus. Most CMV-associated TCR beta chains appeared to be HLA-restricted in a later analysis, and the HLA associations seemed to be driven largely by CMV exposure. In an earlier analysis of some 540 of the donors, most TCR beta V segments appeared in productive rearrangements about 90% or about 30% of the time, broadly matching IMGT annotations. The sequencing pipeline was judged likely to have produced a cluster of highly shared sequence variants as a technical artifact. Specific HLA alleles were associated with 15,000 to 20,000 TCR beta sequences at a false discovery rate of 0.05 in a later analysis. Linkage disequilibrium might explain the correlated functional status among segregating V segments, but an unknown experimental factor could not be ruled out. According to a later analysis, parvovirus B19, influenza, CMV and Epstein-Barr virus appeared linked to several top co-occurrence clusters. Immune exposure information for the cohort was limited to CMV serostatus. Roughly 17 rarely observed V segments, including chromosome 9 orphons, were excluded from the earlier analysis of a few hundred of the donors because counts were too low. Across donors, most TCR sequences were observed very rarely, whereas some public TCRs were present in many individuals. Roughly uniform sequencing depth across donors was assumed in presence/absence analyses, although this assumption may not hold. Because HLA typing was missing for some donors at each locus, association tests included only the typed subset. Assigning TCR associations to individual alleles was difficult when HLA alleles, especially DR and DQ, strongly co-occurred. In vitro tests confirmed that three of the cytomegalovirus-associated TCR beta chains recognize cytomegalovirus antigens. Cytomegalovirus status was reported to be diagnosed by the classifier with high specificity and sensitivity in both the original and validation cohorts. Compared with the roughly 600-donor mean, donors in an Asian-associated ancestry cluster had fewer N-insertions in productive TCRs, according to a later genetic analysis. Some IMGT-functional V segments, including TRBV6-2 and TRBV6-3, could not be distinguished by the 87-base-pair reads and were therefore excluded. The authors suggested that the approach could potentially be generalized to other disease states and immunological phenotypes. Only TCR beta chains were sequenced in this cohort, and the absence of alpha or paired-chain data limited detectable features. Compared with equally common non-associated chains, HLA-associated TCR beta chains in a later analysis were more clonally expanded and had lower generation probabilities. In a later analysis, the rate of TCR association differed among HLA loci, with DRB1 alleles having the most associated TCRs and HLA-C alleles having the fewest. A later genetic analysis associated a missense DCLRE1C variant with V-gene and J-gene trimming of TCR beta chains, and an independent cohort replicated the association. A further reported finding was that TCR beta sequences accurately predicted the HLA-A and HLA-B alleles for most subjects in the first cohort.

A single count supports this clone. Which antigen it targets is not known. No much larger clone is present one base from it, and per-base qualities are unavailable. The germline V end is reduced by 1 base and the J end by 11 bases; junction bases left unmatched: 4. From the cysteine through the phenylalanine, the CDR3 covers 12 amino acids. The kept DNA is CDR3 alone, 36 bases in frame from the first base. CDR1 and CDR2, looked up from the germline V gene, are SGHTA and FQGNSA. Libraries were constructed by the immunoSEQ multiplex PCR assay. For the multiplex PCR, a mixture combining 60 forward primers for TCR Vbeta segments and 13 reverse primers for TCR Jbeta segments was used. A multiplex PCR assay on genomic DNA amplified the CDR3 region of rearranged TCR beta genes. The Illumina HiSeq System was used to sequence the amplified TCR beta libraries as 87-base-pair reads. The study's processing was this. A later analysis counted tens of millions of unique TCR beta chains across the 690 or so repertoires, and roughly 11 million of these chains were shared by at least two donors. To remove PCR and sequencing errors, raw reads were error-corrected and collapsed into unique sequences using a nearest-neighbor algorithm that merged closely related sequences. CDR3 sequences were aligned to IMGT reference sequences to assign V, D and J gene segments. For a sequence to be retained, at least a six-nucleotide match to both a V gene segment and a J gene segment was required. A rearrangement was called productive if the CDR3 had no stop codons and remained in frame with V and J, and every other rearrangement was called non-productive. Following IMGT convention, CDR3 was defined as the stretch from the second conserved V-encoded cysteine to the conserved J-encoded phenylalanine. In an earlier analysis of approximately 500 of the donors, sequences lacking an unambiguous match to a single V gene segment were excluded. An earlier analysis of several hundred of the donors called V segments functional above 56.7% productive rearrangements and segregating when the between-donor standard deviation exceeded 5%. A statistical classification framework was developed to diagnose cytomegalovirus status using the catalog of TCR beta chain sequences. A later analysis assigned V and J genes by comparing TCR nucleotide sequences with IMGT/GENE-DB human TR gene sequences. In a later analysis, CDR3 sequences and most-parsimonious VDJ recombination scenarios were assigned using the TCRdist pipeline. In a later analysis, each TCR beta chain was defined by its CDR3 amino acid sequence together with its V-gene family, and reads lacking a unique V-gene family were excluded. To address suspected cross-contamination and a sequencing artifact, a later analysis removed 592 highly shared, low-generation-probability nucleotide sequences. A later analysis calculated a clonal expansion index for each public chain from normalized within-repertoire ranks of inferred template counts. Generation probabilities in a later analysis came from a VDJ recombination model fitted to out-of-frame rearrangements, and those results were checked against IGoR. A later analysis scored TCR-TCR, TCR-HLA and TCR-CMV co-occurrence with hypergeometric tests, applying a repertoire-size bias correction to TCR pairs. In a later analysis, false discovery rates were estimated by permuting HLA or CMV assignments 20 times. In a later analysis, co-occurring TCRs were grouped using DBSCAN, with TCRdist sequence similarity added in when clustering inside HLA-allele-positive subsets. Repertoires with fewer than 30,000 or more than 120,000 public chains, plus five repertoires with anomalous nucleotide sharing, were excluded from co-occurrence clustering. Entries here come from immuneACCESS through TCRdb and include only in-frame sequences with V and J called. Some clones fail to appear in such tables; in the studies checked, an unresolved V gene covers under half of the shortfall, and the cause of the remainder is unknown. V, J and clone size are those of that table, while D and trimming were read from the DNA. This sample lists around 170,000 clones; roughly 80% were detected once. The top ten clones comprise about 0.78% of the sample.

In total, approximately 700 healthy bone marrow donors made up the cohort. All cohort members were sampled while nominally healthy, although unrecorded immune exposures were likely present. The donor tested CMV seronegative, placing the donor among the roughly 400 seronegative members of the cohort. Every donor gave a peripheral blood sample, and the peripheral blood mononuclear cells from that sample were used for TCR beta sequencing. The Qiagen DNeasy Blood Extraction Kit was used to extract genomic DNA from the blood cell samples. The V and J segments used are TRBV7-2 and TRBJ2-5; 7 junctional bases match TRBD1. The sequence was obtained from a woman aged 18-30 years in good health and CMV-seronegative. Sequencing was performed on PBMCs. CDR3 sequence: CASSLDDRAQYF. The DNA reads TGTGCCAGCAGCTTAGACGACAGGGCGCAGTACTTC.